This TCR beta chain is drawn from a study of post-analysis software for immune sequencing data. Overall study findings and caveats: Higher frequency in patients than in controls was seen for about five TRBV segments, with TRBV5-6, TRBV5-1 and TRBV20-1 among them. Normalized Chao1 diversity was significantly reduced in patients versus controls. F measure showed strong co-clustering of same-batch samples.

V lost 3 bases and J lost 6, with 9 bases in between. The CDR3 extends over 13 amino acids. Note on this clonotype: Its antigen is unknown.

Included in the TCR beta cDNA libraries were unique molecular identifiers. Input amounts of 1 to 10 million T cells were used. These gave around 500,000 cDNA molecules, so each molecule approximated one T cell. From the PCR reads, TCRdb called clonotypes with MiXCR, one entry per CDR3 protein. Seen here are about 770,000 distinct CDR3 sequences, about half observed once, and the top ten hold 4.9%. The clonotype comes from a girl aged 10 to 17 with multiple sclerosis. Sequenced: blood. V and J are TRBV12-3 or TRBV12-4 and TRBJ1-5; weak D call: TRBD1 (5 bases). The CDR3 nucleotides are TGTGCCAGCAGTTTCGGGGGGACTCAGCCCCAGCATTTT. It encodes CASSFGGTQPQHF.